These 15 T cell receptor beta chains originate from one sample sequenced in a study of blood T cell repertoires in COVID-19. Sequenced by immunoSEQ multiplex PCR; TCRdb stores in-frame clones only, minus some. The table records under 150,000 clones, 70% to 85% of them present only once. Sample: peripheral blood. All receptors derive from a woman older than 75 in a cohort sampled during active or convalescent COVID-19.

The chain employs TRBV11-2 and TRBJ2-1, with 12 bases that match TRBD2. The V gene end was trimmed by 4 bases and the J gene end by 10 bases; junction bases not matched to a gene: 8. The CDR3 covers 15 residues. Germline V gene sequence: CDR1 SGHAT, CDR2 FQNNGV. The CDR3 DNA reads as TGTGCCAGCAGCTACTCGACTAGCGGGGGCCGCGAGCAGTTCTTC. Its translation: CASSYSTSGGREQFF.

This chain links TRBV10-3 with TRBJ1-6; TRBD1 matches 11 bases. The CDR3 length is 12 residues. CDR1 ENHRY and CDR2 SYGVKD come from the germline V gene. V shed 8 bases and J 9 bases; nucleotides not matched to a gene: 0. CDR3 loop: CAIGTGGSPLHF. The CDR3 DNA sequence: TGTGCCATCGGGACAGGGGGTTCACCCCTCCACTTT.

CDR3 region: CASSKRENTEAFF. For the CDR3, the DNA is TGTGCCAGCAGTAAGAGAGAGAACACTGAAGCTTTCTTT. The chain couples TRBV9 to TRBJ1-1; no reliable D call. The CDR3 contains 13 residues. V lost 5 bases and J 1 base, leaving 9 bases between the germline ends. The germline gives CDR1 SGDLS, CDR2 YYNGEE.

V gene TRBV3-1 (or the pseudogene TRBV3-2) combines with J gene TRBJ2-5, with 11 bases lining up with TRBD2. The CDR3 spans 14 residues. The germline CDR1 and CDR2 sequences are LGHDT and YNNKEL (reference sequence). The trim removed 6 bases at V and 4 bases at J, leaving 4 bases unmatched. The CDR3, as DNA: TGTGCCAGCAGGCCTCTAGCGGGGGGAGAGACCCAGTACTTC. It translates to CASRPLAGGETQYF.

This chain uses TRBV6-5 with TRBJ1-5, with D uncertain. Germline V lookup: CDR1 MNHEY, CDR2 SVGAGI. Deletions cut 4 bases from V and 4 bases from J, with 8 bases between. The CDR3 consists of 13 residues. As DNA, the CDR3 is TGTGCCAGCAGTTTGAGGGAGAATCAGCCCCAGCATTTT. It specifies CASSLRENQPQHF.

This chain joins TRBV4-1 and TRBJ1-3, with 8 bases that match TRBD1. The V gene's germline CDR1 is MGHRA and CDR2 YSYEKL. Unmatched junction bases numbered 8, after V lost 6 bases and J lost 4 bases. The CDR3 is made up of 15 amino acids. The CDR3 region has the DNA TGCGCCAGCAGACGCTCGACAGGGGTAGGAAACACCATATATTTT. Amino acid sequence: CASRRSTGVGNTIYF.

This clone is medium-sized in the sample. At one of its ends the junction is not consistent with the germline gene, which may arise from a read error. The V call is TRBV27, the J call TRBJ1-2, with D perhaps matching TRBD1 (6 bases). Germline CDR1 reads MNHEY; CDR2 reads SMNVEV (reference sequence). The CDR3 consists of 11 residues. CDR3 sequence: CASSFRGQSYF. CDR3 nucleotide sequence: TGTGCCAGCAGTTTCCGCGGACAGTCCTACTTC.

The rearrangement joins TRBV7-8 to TRBJ1-5, with 9 bases that match TRBD1. The J segment lost 0 bases and the V segment lost 5 bases, leaving 11 bases of the junction unmatched. CDR3 length equals 18 residues. Germline V gene sequence: CDR1 SGHVS, CDR2 FQNEAQ. The DNA for the CDR3 is TGTGCCAGCAGCCCAGGACAGGGGATGGGGCATAGCAATCAGCCCCAGCATTTT. It yields the protein CASSPGQGMGHSNQPQHF.

This clone has only one observation. The V call is TRBV14, the J call TRBJ1-1; D unresolved. V lost 2 bases, J lost 1 base, and 8 bases lay in between. CDR3 length: 14 amino acids. CDR1 is SGHDN, CDR2 FVKESK, per germline. Here the CDR3 DNA reads TGTGCCAGCAGCCAACGGAGAACGAACACTGAAGCTTTCTTT. Protein sequence: CASSQRRTNTEAFF.

The CDR3 DNA reads TGCGCCAGCTCCCCGGGGGACCACACAGATACGCAGTATTTT. Translation: CASSPGDHTDTQYF. The chain combines TRBV5-1 with TRBJ2-3; weak D call: TRBD2 (6 bases). V lost 7 bases and J 2 bases, leaving 14 bases between the germline ends. Germline assignment: CDR1 SGHRS and CDR2 YFSETQ. This CDR3 has 14 residues.

In DNA form, the CDR3 reads TGTGCCAGCTCACCACCGTTAGAGAACACTGAAGCTTTCTTT. Translation gives CASSPPLENTEAFF. This rearrangement joins TRBV18 to TRBJ1-1; D is unresolved. The germline V and J ends were trimmed by 0 bases and 1 base, with 6 bases remaining between them. Germline CDR1 is KGHSH and CDR2 is LQKENI. The CDR3 contains 14 residues.

The CDR3 DNA sequence: TGTGCCAGCAGCTTGGCAGGGGAAAACACCGGGGAGCTGTTTTTT. Its protein product is CASSLAGENTGELFF. The chain uses TRBV5-4 and TRBJ2-2, with a weak D call TRBD1 (6 bases). V lost 0 bases and J 2 bases, leaving 8 bases between the germline ends. The CDR3 totals 15 residues. Germline V lookup: CDR1 SGHNT, CDR2 YYREEE (reference sequence).

The chain combines TRBV14 with TRBJ1-2; 9 bases line up with TRBD1. J was trimmed by 7 bases and V by 4 bases; bases with no gene match: 10. The CDR3 length is 15 residues. The germline V gene encodes CDR1 SGHDN and CDR2 FVKESK. In DNA, the CDR3 is TGTGCCAGCAGCCCTTACACGGGACAGGGCCGTGGCTACACCTTC. This encodes CASSPYTGQGRGYTF.

This clone was observed once. The chain carries TRBV6-5 and TRBJ1-2, with TRBD1 matching over 7 bases. V lost 6 bases to trimming and J lost 4 bases; unmatched junction nucleotides: 11. Germline V lookup: CDR1 MNHEY, CDR2 SVGAGI. This CDR3 region has 15 residues. This CDR3 is CASSSVDRVTYGYTF. The CDR3 DNA sequence: TGTGCCAGCAGCTCTGTAGACAGGGTGACCTATGGCTACACCTTC.

This chain links TRBV30 with TRBJ1-4; no definite D call. Germline CDR1 is GTSNPN and CDR2 is SVGIG (reference sequence). CDR3 length: 15 residues. The germline V and J ends were trimmed by 5 bases and 0 bases, with 13 bases remaining between them. The CDR3 bases are TGTGCCTGGGGGCCGGTCGGTGCAACTAATGAAAAACTGTTTTTT. It translates to CAWGPVGATNEKLFF. The complete variable domain, with remaining parts taken from reference TRBV30 and TRBJ1-4, reads SQTIHQWPATLVQPVGSPLSLECTVEGTSNPNLYWYRQAAGRGLQLLFYSVGIGQISSEVPQNLSASRPQDRQFILSSKKLLLSDSGFYLCAWGPVGATNEKLFFGSGTQLSVL.